These 11 T cell receptor beta chains share one sample of origin, sequenced in a study of TIL therapy for anti-PD-1-resistant metastatic lung cancer. Time point in this sample: pre-treatment sample, taken before nivolumab and TIL therapy. Pleural nodules or supraclavicular lymph nodes made up most of the excised metastases sampled. The libraries were made with immunoSEQ v3. The method was immunoSEQ multiplex PCR; TCRdb's version includes in-frame clones alone and lacks a portion of them. The sample records roughly 10,000 clones, 50% to 65% being singletons. This sample comprised tumor tissue, obtained at baseline. These receptors were taken from a person aged 25-79 years with non-small cell lung cancer.

This sequence joins TRBV4-2 and TRBJ2-1; 10 bases agree with TRBD2. CDR3 length equals 17 residues. Losses at the gene ends were 5 bases for V and 3 bases for J; bases not matched to a gene: 10. In germline, CDR1 is LGHNA, CDR2 YNFKEQ. DNA of the CDR3: TGTGCCAGCAGCTTGGTGTTTAGCGGGGGGTACTACAATGAGCAGTTCTTC. This codes for CASSLVFSGGYYNEQFF.

Sample share makes this clone medium-sized (0.01 to 0.1%). The chain couples TRBV5-5 to TRBJ2-7; 9 bases match TRBD1. After removal of 5 bases from V and 3 bases from J, the junction contained 6 bases not matched to a gene. Looked up from germline, CDR1 is SGHKS and CDR2 is YYEKEE (reference sequence). The CDR3 has 14 amino acids. The CDR3 here is CASRGDREYYEQYF. CDR3 nucleotide sequence: TGTGCCAGCAGGGGGGACAGGGAATACTACGAGCAGTACTTC. Drawing the rest from reference TRBV5-5 and TRBJ2-7, the complete variable domain is DAGVTQSPTHLIKTRGQQVTLRCSPISGHKSVSWYQQVLGQGPQFIFQYYEKEERGRGNFPDRFSARQFPNYSSELNVNALLLGDSALYLCASRGDREYYEQYFGPGTRLTVT.

The chain joins TRBV6-1 to TRBJ2-3; unclear D gene. Germline values: CDR1 MNHNS, CDR2 SASEGT. V was pared by 8 bases and J by 2 bases, with 11 bases between. This CDR3 region has 13 residues. CDR3 residues: CASRTTLTDTQYF. CDR3 sequence (DNA): TGTGCCAGCCGAACAACACTCACAGATACGCAGTATTTT.

The V gene is TRBV7-3, the J gene TRBJ2-2, with a tentative D call TRBD1 (5 bases). The CDR3 has 13 amino acids. Germline assignment: CDR1 SGHTA and CDR2 FQGTGA. V lost 5 bases to trimming and J lost 4 bases, with 8 bases between them. This CDR3 is CASSPQGTGELFF. CDR3 sequence (DNA): TGTGCCAGCAGCCCTCAGGGCACCGGGGAGCTGTTTTTT.

The CDR3: CASGQPATNEKLFF. DNA for the CDR3: TGTGCCAGCGGACAGCCTGCAACTAATGAAAAACTGTTTTTT. This chain joins TRBV6-1 and TRBJ1-4; possible D gene TRBD1, 6 bases. Trimming cost V 8 bases and J 0 bases, with 10 bases left between them. The CDR3 has 14 residues. Germline lookup yields CDR1 MNHNS and CDR2 SASEGT.

This chain uses TRBV5-4 with TRBJ2-3, with 10 bases fitting TRBD2. Germline CDR1 reads SGHNT; CDR2 reads YYREEE (reference sequence). V trimming: 4 bases; J trimming: 2 bases; junction bases outside the gene matches: 7. CDR3 length: 16 amino acids. CDR3 nucleotide sequence: TGTGCCAGCAGCCGGAAGCGGGAGGGCCCCACAGATACGCAGTATTTT. Translating gives CASSRKREGPTDTQYF.

On this clone itself: With a much larger clone just one base away, this may be a read error. The sample contains more than one DNA sequence encoding this CDR3. This rearrangement joins TRBV19 to TRBJ1-2, with a tentative D call TRBD1 (5 bases). Germline V gene sequence: CDR1 LNHDA, CDR2 SQIVND (reference sequence). Between the trimmed V and J ends, which lost 7 bases and 3 bases, there was a span of 12 bases. This CDR3 contains 13 residues. CDR3 nucleotide sequence: TGTGCCAGTACCGCCGACAGATACTATGGCTACACCTTC. Its translation: CASTADRYYGYTF.

This clone was recorded once. V usage is TRBV5-1 and J usage is TRBJ2-7, with D possibly matching TRBD1 (5 bases). V was trimmed by 2 bases and J by 11 bases, leaving 20 bases between them. The germline V gene encodes CDR1 SGHRS and CDR2 YFSETQ. The CDR3 runs to 14 residues. DNA of the CDR3: TGCGCCAGCAGCTTTTCTGGGGCCGTGACAGAGAAGTACTTC. Translating it yields CASSFSGAVTEKYF. Looking up the rest from reference TRBV5-1 and TRBJ2-7 gives the full variable domain: KAGVTQTPRYLIKTRGQQVTLSCSPISGHRSVSWYQQTPGQGLQFLFEYFSETQRNKGNFPGRFSGRQFSNSRSEMNVSTLELGDSALYLCASSFSGAVTEKYFGPGTRLTVT.

The genes are TRBV18 and TRBJ1-5; D uncertain. V lost 2 bases, J lost 3 bases, and 5 bases lay in between. Germline loops: CDR1 KGHSH, CDR2 LQKENI. The CDR3 is 13 amino acids. The CDR3 region is CASSPTNNQPQHF. The CDR3 region has the DNA TGTGCCAGCTCACCAACAAACAATCAGCCCCAGCATTTT.

The V and J genes are TRBV6-1 and TRBJ1-5; the match to TRBD1 covers 7 bases. Germline CDR1 and CDR2: MNHNS and SASEGT. The CDR3 contains 15 residues. The V and J ends lost 6 bases and 11 bases, in that order; junction bases with no gene match: 16. Here the CDR3 reads CASSLEHRGLGSQHF. The CDR3 nucleotides read TGTGCCAGCAGCCTGGAGCACAGGGGCCTCGGTTCCCAGCATTTT.

This sequence joins TRBV11-3 and TRBJ2-5; 10 bases are shared with TRBD1. The CDR3 is 15 residues long. Losses at the gene ends were 1 base for V and 5 bases for J; bases not matched to a gene: 4. Germline V gene data show CDR1 as SGHNT and CDR2 as YENEEA. Here the CDR3 DNA reads TGTGCCAGCAGCTTAGGCGGGACAGGGGTTGAGACCCAGTACTTC. It codes for CASSLGGTGVETQYF.